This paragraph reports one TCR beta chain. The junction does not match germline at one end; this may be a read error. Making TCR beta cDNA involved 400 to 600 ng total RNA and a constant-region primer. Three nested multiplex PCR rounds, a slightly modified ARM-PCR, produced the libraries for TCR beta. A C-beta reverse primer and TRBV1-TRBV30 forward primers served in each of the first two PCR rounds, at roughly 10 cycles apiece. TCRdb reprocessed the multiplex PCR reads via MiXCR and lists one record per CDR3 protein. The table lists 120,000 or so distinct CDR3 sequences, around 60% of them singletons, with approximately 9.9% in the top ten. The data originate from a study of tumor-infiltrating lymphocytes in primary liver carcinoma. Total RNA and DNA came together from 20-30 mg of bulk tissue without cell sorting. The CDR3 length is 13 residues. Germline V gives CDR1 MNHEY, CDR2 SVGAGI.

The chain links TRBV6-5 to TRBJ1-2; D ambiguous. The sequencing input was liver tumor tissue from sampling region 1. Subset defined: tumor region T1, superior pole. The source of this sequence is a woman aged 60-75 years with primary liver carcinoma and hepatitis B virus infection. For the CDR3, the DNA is TGTGCCGGCAGTTACTTCCCTAACTATGGCTACACGTTC. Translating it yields CAGSYFPNYGYTF.